This TCR beta chain originates from a study of PD-1 blockade in classical Hodgkin lymphoma. Overall study results and limits: Complete responders had baseline diversity similar to newly diagnosed patients. Relapsed/refractory patients reportedly had the lowest baseline TCR diversity, below newly diagnosed patients, who were below healthy donors. TCR diversity rose significantly by C4D1 in CD4+ but not CD8+ cells.

Points on this clone: Its cognate antigen is unknown.

Here immunoSEQ multiplex PCR was the method, and the copy in TCRdb shows in-frame clones only, minus some. The sample consists of tens of thousands of clones, 70% to 90% of them appearing once. This CDR3 is 17 amino acids long. In germline, CDR1 is SGHRS, CDR2 YFSETQ. Trimming at V came to 2 bases and at J to 0 bases, leaving 8 bases not matched to a gene. Time point defined: cycle 4 day 1 (C4D1), after less than seven weeks of nivolumab. Each patient's relapse followed autologous stem cell transplantation, and brentuximab vedotin exposure varied. This TCR derives from a human donor with classical Hodgkin lymphoma. The V gene is TRBV5-1, the J gene TRBJ1-3; 7 nucleotides match TRBD1. The sequences come from peripheral blood mononuclear cells (PBMCs), collected before the fourth cycle of nivolumab. In nucleotides, the CDR3 is TGCGCCAGCAGCTTAAGGGGGCAGGCGAACTCTGGAAACACCATATATTTT. It is translated as CASSLRGQANSGNTIYF.